This TCR beta chain was documented in a study of cytomegalovirus exposure and HLA in healthy donors. Study-level points and caveats: A later analysis appeared to link common viral pathogens to several of the most significant clusters. Later analysis associated a missense DCLRE1C variant with TCR beta V- and J-gene trimming.

Researchers ran the PCR with 60 Vbeta and 13 Jbeta primers. The assay was immunoSEQ multiplex PCR, and TCRdb's table has in-frame clones only and misses some. The top ten hold over 0.95% of the sample, which has over 200,000 clones, roughly 91% seen once. CDR3 length: 14 residues. The junction had 7 bases not matched to a gene; V was cut back by 6 bases and J by 6 bases. Germline V lookup: CDR1 WNHNN, CDR2 SYGVQD (reference sequence). As for this clone: What it binds is not known.

The chain joins TRBV10-1 to TRBJ1-5; 8 bases align to TRBD1. Specimen: PBMCs. This TCR came from a woman aged 18-35 years in good health and CMV-seronegative. Here the CDR3 reads CASSPDRGGQPQHF. DNA of the CDR3: TGCGCCAGCAGCCCAGACAGGGGAGGTCAGCCCCAGCATTTT.